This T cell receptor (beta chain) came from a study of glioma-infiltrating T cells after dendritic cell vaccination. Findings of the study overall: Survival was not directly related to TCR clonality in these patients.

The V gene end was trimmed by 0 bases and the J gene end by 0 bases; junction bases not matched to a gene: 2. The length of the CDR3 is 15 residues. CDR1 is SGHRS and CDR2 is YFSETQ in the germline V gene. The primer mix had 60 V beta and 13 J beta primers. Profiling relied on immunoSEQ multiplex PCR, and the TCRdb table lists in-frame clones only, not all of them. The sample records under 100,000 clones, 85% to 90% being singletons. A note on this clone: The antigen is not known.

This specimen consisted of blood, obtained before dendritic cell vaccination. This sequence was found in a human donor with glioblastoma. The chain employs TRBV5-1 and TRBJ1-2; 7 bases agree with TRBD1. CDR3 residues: CASSLGQGANYGYTF. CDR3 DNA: TGCGCCAGCAGCTTGGGTCAGGGGGCTAACTATGGCTACACCTTC.